The source of this T cell receptor (beta chain) is a study of PD-1 blockade in mismatch repair-deficient tumors. Background on the study: Patients had approximately 12 mismatch repair-deficient cancer types, all previously treated and progressing. Overall study results and limits: After pembrolizumab, tumor-resident clones rose rapidly, then generally contracted before radiologic responses.

Germline CDR1 is LGHNA and CDR2 is YSLEER. The CDR3 contains 16 residues. V was pared by 4 bases and J by 6 bases, with 19 bases between. Assay: immunoSEQ multiplex PCR; the TCRdb copy retains only in-frame clones and omits some. In the table there are over 75,000 clones, approximately 81% of which are singletons. Every patient had mismatch repair deficiency by PCR or immunohistochemistry. TCRs were sequenced from a few patients responding to pembrolizumab. Regarding this clone: Its target is not known.

Material: peripheral blood, obtained 12 weeks after starting pembrolizumab. The chain carries TRBV4-3 and TRBJ2-1; perhaps TRBD2 as D (6 bases). The TCR comes from an adult with mismatch repair-deficient cancer. CDR3 in amino acids: CASSPGRELGINEQFF. CDR3 in DNA: TGCGCCAGCAGCCCCGGGCGGGAACTCGGAATCAATGAGCAGTTCTTC.